This paragraph reports one TCR beta chain. This sample is part of a study of T cell changes during pregnancy in multiple sclerosis. V trimming: 3 bases; J trimming: 6 bases; junction bases outside the gene matches: 13. Germline V lookup: CDR1 GTSNPN, CDR2 SVGIG (reference sequence). This CDR3 contains 15 residues. The protocol was immunoSEQ multiplex PCR, while the TCRdb copy is restricted to in-frame clones and leaves out a portion. This sample has under 60,000 clones, with 80% to 95% found just once. This specimen was CD4+ T cells from peripheral blood mononuclear cells, taken in the third trimester of pregnancy. This sequence joins TRBV30 and TRBJ2-7; 8 positions match TRBD1. The TCR was taken from a female donor with multiple sclerosis, enrolled in a pregnancy study. The CDR3 DNA reads TGTGCCTGGAGCCCCGGACAGGGATCATCCGCCGAGCAGTACTTC. This gives the protein CAWSPGQGSSAEQYF.